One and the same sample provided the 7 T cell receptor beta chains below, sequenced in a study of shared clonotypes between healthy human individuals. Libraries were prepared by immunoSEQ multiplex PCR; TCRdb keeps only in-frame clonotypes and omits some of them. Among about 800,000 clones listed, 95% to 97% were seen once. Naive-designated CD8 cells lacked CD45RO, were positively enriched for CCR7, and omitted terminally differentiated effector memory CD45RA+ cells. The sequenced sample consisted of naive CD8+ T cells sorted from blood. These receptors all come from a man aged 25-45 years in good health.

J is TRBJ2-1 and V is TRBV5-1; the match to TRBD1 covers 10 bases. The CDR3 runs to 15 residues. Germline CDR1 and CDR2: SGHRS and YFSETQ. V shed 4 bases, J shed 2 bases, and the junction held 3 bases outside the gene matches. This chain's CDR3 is CASSPGQGPYNEQFF. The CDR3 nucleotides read TGCGCCAGCAGCCCGGGACAGGGGCCCTACAATGAGCAGTTCTTC.

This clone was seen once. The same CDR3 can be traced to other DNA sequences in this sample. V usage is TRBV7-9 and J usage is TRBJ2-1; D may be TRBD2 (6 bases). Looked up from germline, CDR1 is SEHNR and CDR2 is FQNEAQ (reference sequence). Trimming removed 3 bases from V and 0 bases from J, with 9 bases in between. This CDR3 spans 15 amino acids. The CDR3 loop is CASSFSGGSYNEQFF. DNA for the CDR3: TGTGCCAGCAGCTTCTCCGGGGGCTCCTACAATGAGCAGTTCTTC.

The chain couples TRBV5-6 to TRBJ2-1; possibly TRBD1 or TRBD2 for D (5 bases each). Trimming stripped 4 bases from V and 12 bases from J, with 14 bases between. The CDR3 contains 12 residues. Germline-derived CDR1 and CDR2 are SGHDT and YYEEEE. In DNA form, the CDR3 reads TGTGCCAGCAGCCCAGGGAGTCTGGGGCAGTTCTTC. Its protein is CASSPGSLGQFF.

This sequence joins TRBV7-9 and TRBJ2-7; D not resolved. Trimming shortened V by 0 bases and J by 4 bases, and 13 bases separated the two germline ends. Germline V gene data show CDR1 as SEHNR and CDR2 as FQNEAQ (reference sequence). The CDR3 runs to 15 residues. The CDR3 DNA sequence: TGTGCCAGCAGCTTAGCCCCAGGCGGAGATTACGAGCAGTACTTC. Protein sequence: CASSLAPGGDYEQYF.

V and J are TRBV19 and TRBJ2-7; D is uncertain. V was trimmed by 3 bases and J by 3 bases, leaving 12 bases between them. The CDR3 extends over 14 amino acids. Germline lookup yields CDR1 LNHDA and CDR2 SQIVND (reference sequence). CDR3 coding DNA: TGTGCCAGTAGTATCCATGGAGTCCTCTACGAGCAGTACTTC. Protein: CASSIHGVLYEQYF.

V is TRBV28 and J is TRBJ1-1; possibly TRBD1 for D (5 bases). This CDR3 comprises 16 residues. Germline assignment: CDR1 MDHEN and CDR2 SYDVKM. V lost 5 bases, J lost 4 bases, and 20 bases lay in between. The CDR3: CASSELKGDWGTEAFF. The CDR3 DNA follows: TGTGCCAGCAGTGAGCTTAAAGGGGATTGGGGCACTGAAGCTTTCTTT.

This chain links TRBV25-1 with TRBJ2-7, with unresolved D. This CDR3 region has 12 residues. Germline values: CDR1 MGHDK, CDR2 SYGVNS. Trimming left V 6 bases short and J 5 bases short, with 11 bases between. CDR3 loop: CASSPLGHEQYF. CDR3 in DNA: TGTGCCAGCAGCCCTCTGGGTCACGAGCAGTACTTC.